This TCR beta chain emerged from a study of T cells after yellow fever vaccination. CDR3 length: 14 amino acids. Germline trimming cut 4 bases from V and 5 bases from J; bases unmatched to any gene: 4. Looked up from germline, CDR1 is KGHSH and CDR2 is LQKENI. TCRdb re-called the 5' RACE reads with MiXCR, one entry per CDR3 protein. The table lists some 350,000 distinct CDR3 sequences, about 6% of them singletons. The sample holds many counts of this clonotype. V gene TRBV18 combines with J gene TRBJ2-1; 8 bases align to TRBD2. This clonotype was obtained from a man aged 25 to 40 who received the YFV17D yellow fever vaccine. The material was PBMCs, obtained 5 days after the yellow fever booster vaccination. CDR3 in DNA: TGTGCCAGCTCACTGGGACTAGGGGACAATGAGCAGTTCTTC. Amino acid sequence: CASSLGLGDNEQFF.